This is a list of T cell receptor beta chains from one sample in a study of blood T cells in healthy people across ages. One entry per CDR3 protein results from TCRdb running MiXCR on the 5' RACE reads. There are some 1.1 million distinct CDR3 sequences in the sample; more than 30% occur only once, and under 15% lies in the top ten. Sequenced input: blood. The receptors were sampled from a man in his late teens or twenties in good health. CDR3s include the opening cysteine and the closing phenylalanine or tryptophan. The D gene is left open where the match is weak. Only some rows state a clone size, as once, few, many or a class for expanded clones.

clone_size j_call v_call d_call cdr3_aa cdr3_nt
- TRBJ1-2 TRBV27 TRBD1 CASGKPGQGARGYTF TGTGCCAGCGGTAAACCGGGGCAGGGGGCGCGTGGCTACACCTTC
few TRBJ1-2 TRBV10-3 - CAISESTPGKRYGYTF TGTGCCATCAGTGAGTCTACCCCGGGGAAACGCTATGGCTACACCTTC
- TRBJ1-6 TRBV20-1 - CSARPDKWQGRSYNSPLHF TGCAGTGCTAGACCCGACAAATGGCAGGGGAGGTCCTATAATTCACCCCTCCACTTT
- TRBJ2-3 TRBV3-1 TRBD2 CASSQDETSGGATLTDTQYF TGTGCCAGCAGCCAAGATGAGACTAGCGGGGGTGCAACTCTCACAGATACGCAGTATTTT
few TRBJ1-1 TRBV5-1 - CASSPLGAENTEAFF TGCGCCAGCAGCCCACTGGGGGCGGAGAACACTGAAGCTTTCTTT
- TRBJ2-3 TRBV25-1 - CASSDFSSLTDTQYF TGTGCCAGCAGTGATTTTAGTAGCCTCACAGATACGCAGTATTTT
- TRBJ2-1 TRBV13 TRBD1 CASSLDRDREQFF TGTGCCAGCAGCTTAGACCGGGACAGAGAGCAGTTCTTC
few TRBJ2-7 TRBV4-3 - CASSQDATNYEQYF TGCGCCAGCAGCCAAGATGCGACTAACTACGAGCAGTACTTC
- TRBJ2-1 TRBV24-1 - CATSDLRPNEQFF TGTGCCACCAGTGATCTGCGACCGAATGAGCAGTTCTTC
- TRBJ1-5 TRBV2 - CASSSRGRYSNQPQHF TGTGCCAGCAGCTCCCGGGGCCGGTATAGCAATCAGCCCCAGCATTTT